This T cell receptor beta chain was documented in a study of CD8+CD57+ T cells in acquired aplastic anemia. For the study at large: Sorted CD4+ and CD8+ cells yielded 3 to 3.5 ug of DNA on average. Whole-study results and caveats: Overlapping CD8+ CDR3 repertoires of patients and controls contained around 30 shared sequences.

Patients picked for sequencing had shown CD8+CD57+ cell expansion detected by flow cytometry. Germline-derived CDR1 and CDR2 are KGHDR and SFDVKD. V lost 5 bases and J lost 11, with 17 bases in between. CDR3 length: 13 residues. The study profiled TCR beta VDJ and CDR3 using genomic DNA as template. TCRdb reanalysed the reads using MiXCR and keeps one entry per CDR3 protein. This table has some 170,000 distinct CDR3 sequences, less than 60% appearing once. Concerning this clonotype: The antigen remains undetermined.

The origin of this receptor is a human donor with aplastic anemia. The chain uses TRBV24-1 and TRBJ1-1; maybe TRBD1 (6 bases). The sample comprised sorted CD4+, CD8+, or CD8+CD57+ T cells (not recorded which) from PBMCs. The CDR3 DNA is TGTGCCACCAGTGCCGATGAGGGGGAGCGGGCTTTCTTT. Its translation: CATSADEGERAFF.